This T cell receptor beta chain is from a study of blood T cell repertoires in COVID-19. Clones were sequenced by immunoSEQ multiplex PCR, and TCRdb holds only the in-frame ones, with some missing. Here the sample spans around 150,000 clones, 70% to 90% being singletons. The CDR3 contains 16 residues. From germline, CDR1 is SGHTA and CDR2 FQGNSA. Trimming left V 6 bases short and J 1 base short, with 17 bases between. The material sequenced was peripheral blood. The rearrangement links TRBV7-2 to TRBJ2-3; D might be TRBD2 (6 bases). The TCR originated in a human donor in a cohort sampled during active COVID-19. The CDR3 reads CASRSGRGGGTDTQYF. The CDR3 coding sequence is TGTGCCAGCAGGTCAGGCCGGGGAGGAGGCACAGATACGCAGTATTTT.